These T cell receptor beta chains were read from a single sample in a study of cytomegalovirus exposure and HLA in healthy donors. Data came from immunoSEQ multiplex PCR; TCRdb stores just in-frame clones and leaves some out. In the table there are under 110,000 clones, around four fifths of which are singletons. The sequenced sample was PBMCs. The source of these receptors is a man over 45 in good health and CMV-seronegative. Both conserved end residues are part of each CDR3.

j_call v_call cdr3_aa
TRBJ2-5 TRBV19 CASSGQGVLGETQYF
TRBJ1-3 TRBV6-5 CASSRGALSDTIYF
TRBJ2-1 TRBV19 CASSNPDRENEQFF
TRBJ1-2 TRBV5-1 CASSNSIANYGYTF
TRBJ2-5 TRBV18 CASSQTRETQYF
TRBJ1-2 TRBV30 CAWTLQSDYGYTF
TRBJ2-3 TRBV7-3 CASSERRGGPTDTQYF
TRBJ2-3 TRBV12-5 CASSPDRASTDTQYF
TRBJ2-2 TRBV2 CASSERTGYDTGELFF
TRBJ2-3 TRBV2 CASWDRGRSDTQYF